The entry below gives a single T cell receptor beta chain sequence along with its context. The antigen is not known. This sample is drawn from a study of OX40 agonist ivuxolimab in advanced cancers. General observations from the study: What antigens the expanded peripheral T cells recognized was never established. In the 0.1-3.0 mg/kg groups, partial responders showed among the lowest expansion.

TCRdb's table, derived via immunoSEQ multiplex PCR, lists solely in-frame clones and lacks some. Of 50,000 to 80,000 clones in the sample, approximately 79% were seen once. People who had autoimmune disease history or systemic immunosuppression were excluded. The specimen was CD4+ or CD8+ T cells sorted from blood, collected in a trial of the OX40 agonist ivuxolimab. The source of this sequence is an adult with an advanced solid tumor such as melanoma, head and neck, liver or kidney cancer.

In DNA, the CDR3 is TGTGCCAGCAGCTCGAAAAGCACAGATACGCAGTATTTT. Translating it yields CASSSKSTDTQYF. The genes are TRBV7-9 and TRBJ2-3; D call uncertain. The CDR3 contains 13 residues. Germline loops: CDR1 SEHNR, CDR2 FQNEAQ (reference sequence). V was clipped by 4 bases and J by 0 bases, with 5 bases between them.